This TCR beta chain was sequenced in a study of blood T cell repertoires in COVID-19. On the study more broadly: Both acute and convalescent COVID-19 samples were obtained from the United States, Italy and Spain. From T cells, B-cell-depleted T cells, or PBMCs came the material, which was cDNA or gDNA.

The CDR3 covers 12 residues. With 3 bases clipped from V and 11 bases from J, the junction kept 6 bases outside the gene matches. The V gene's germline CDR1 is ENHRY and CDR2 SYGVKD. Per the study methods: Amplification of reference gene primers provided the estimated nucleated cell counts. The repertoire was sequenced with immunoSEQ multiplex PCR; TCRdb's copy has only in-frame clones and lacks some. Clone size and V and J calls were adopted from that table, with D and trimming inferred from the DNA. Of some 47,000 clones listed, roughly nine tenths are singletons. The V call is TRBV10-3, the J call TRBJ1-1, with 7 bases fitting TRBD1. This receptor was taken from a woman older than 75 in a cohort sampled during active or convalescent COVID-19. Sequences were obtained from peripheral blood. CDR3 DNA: TGTGCCATCAGTGACAGGGGGGAGGACGCTTTCTTT. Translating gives CAISDRGEDAFF.